This T cell receptor beta chain was sequenced in a study of Ad26.COV2.S vaccination and SARS-CoV-2 variants (dated by TCRdb to the early 2020s). With regard to the full study: Donors in the vaccine arm were drawn from COV1001, a multicentre, randomized, double-blind, placebo-controlled phase I-IIa trial testing Ad26.COV2.S in healthy adults. Ad26.COV2.S was given intramuscularly at 5x10^10 or 1x10^11 viral particles, as a single shot or as two shots 56 days apart. TCRbeta repertoire sequencing served as the tool for gauging how specific and how broad the SARS-CoV-2-reactive T cell receptors were following Ad26.COV2.S vaccination. A total of around 32 samples were included in the TCR-sequenced set, comprising around 19 Ad26.COV2.S vaccine recipients, 5 placebo recipients and 8 SARS-CoV-2 convalescent individuals. Trial participants were randomized into five groups of five, in which low-dose or high-dose Ad26.COV2.S was given once or twice, or placebo was given on both occasions. Blinding of investigators to trial group allocation was maintained during experiments and outcome assessment.

Including cysteine and phenylalanine, the CDR3 has 14 amino acids. This entry keeps only the CDR3 DNA: 42 bases, framed from base 1. After removal of 4 bases from V and 2 bases from J, the junction retains 2 bases not matched to a gene. CDR1 LGHNA and CDR2 YNFKEQ are derived from the germline V gene. The immunoSEQ Assay was the method used to sequence TCRbeta CDR3 regions. After extraction, genomic DNA underwent amplification by bias-controlled multiplex PCR, followed by high-throughput sequencing. Turning to the authors' computational methods: To quantify the absolute abundance of every unique TCRbeta CDR3 region, sequences were collapsed and filtered. T cell fraction was estimated by normalizing TCRbeta template counts to usable DNA, which was measured by amplifying reference genes present in all nucleated cells. Repertoire TCRs were annotated as SARS-CoV-2-specific by exact matching of V gene, CDR3 amino acid sequence and J gene to a known reactive TCR set. The reference SARS-CoV-2 TCR set came from MIRA and was filtered for enrichment in COVID-19-positive ImmuneCODE repertoires, removing public or cross-reactive TCRs. Using the MIRA antigens, annotated TCRs were further analysed by specific ORF or by position within an ORF. Depth was the summed frequency of annotated unique rearrangements, while breadth was defined as annotated unique rearrangements over total unique productive rearrangements. Group comparisons of TCR breadth used two-sided Wilcoxon rank-sum tests. This is the immuneACCESS table as TCRdb keeps it, with only in-frame sequences that have V and J called. A part of the clones is gone; compared with another copy, unresolved V genes explain less than half, and the rest is unexplained. Clonal size and the V and J genes are those of that table, whereas D and trimming came from the DNA. Counted in this sample were hundreds of thousands of clones; roughly 90% of them appeared once. The leading ten clones occupy over 1.3% of the sample.

Results and caveats for the whole study, not just this receptor: Comparable non-spike TCR breadth was observed between vaccine and placebo recipients, consistent with only spike being contained in the vaccine. After vaccination, spike-specific CD8+ and CD4+ T cell responses were reported to show substantial breadth. The study lacked the statistical power to compare responses across vaccine doses or regimens. The authors noted that total T cell responses may have been underestimated by the TCR breadth and depth analyses. Higher spike-specific TCR breadth was observed in Ad26.COV2.S recipients than in placebo recipients (P = 0.0014).

The treatment or condition label here, explained by the study, means: over 15 received Ad26.COV2.S at low or high dose, single or two shots; 5 received placebo; per-sample allocation not given. For vaccine and placebo recipients, the sequenced repertoires came from samples collected on day 63 after the first injection. Cohort 1b enrolled around 23 adults aged 18-55 years at a single site in Boston, USA, between 29 July and 7 August 2020. Ad26.COV2.S was a replication-incompetent adenovirus type 26 vector that expressed a prefusion-stabilized SARS-CoV-2 spike protein derived from the original Wuhan strain. Details on this clone: This receptor's antigen is unknown. Base qualities are not provided; no much larger clone lies one nucleotide away.

This sequence was found in a person aged 18-60 years who received the Ad26.COV2.S COVID-19 vaccine or a placebo. Here the chain combines TRBV4-2 and TRBJ2-7; 10 junctional bases match TRBD1. Source: peripheral blood, taken in a trial of Ad26.COV2.S vaccine versus placebo. The CDR3 corresponds to CASSLGTGAYEQYF. The DNA sequence is given as TGTGCCAGCAGCCTGGGGACAGGGGCCTACGAGCAGTACTTC.